A single sample is the source of the 9 T cell receptor beta chains below, sequenced in a study of cytomegalovirus exposure and HLA in healthy donors. The PCR was carried out with 60 Vbeta primers and 13 Jbeta primers. TCRdb's copy holds only in-frame clones and misses some; the assay was immunoSEQ multiplex PCR. The table includes approximately 92,000 clones, about 84% detected once. Sequencing was performed on PBMCs. Receptor source: a girl aged 2 to 10 in good health and CMV-seropositive.

The chain couples TRBV29-1 to TRBJ2-7; D might be TRBD2 (5 bases). Deletions cut 1 base from V and 0 bases from J, with 7 bases between. Germline V lookup: CDR1 SQVTM, CDR2 ANQGSEA. This CDR3 has 13 residues. DNA for the CDR3: TGCAGCGTTGAAGGCCTAGCCTCCTACGAGCAGTACTTC. This encodes CSVEGLASYEQYF.

This clone was observed a few times. V is TRBV28 and J is TRBJ2-7; 11 bases fit TRBD2. The V gene end was trimmed by 3 bases and the J gene end by 3 bases; junction bases not matched to a gene: 7. The CDR3 runs 16 residues. CDR1 and CDR2 (germline): MDHEN, SYDVKM. CDR3 residues: CASSLLGTSGGYEQYF. Here the CDR3 DNA reads TGTGCCAGCAGTTTGTTAGGGACTAGCGGAGGCTACGAGCAGTACTTC.

This rearrangement joins TRBV30 to TRBJ1-1; D gene ambiguous. Germline CDR1 is GTSNPN and CDR2 is SVGIG (reference sequence). This CDR3 is 12 amino acids long. Trimming shortened V by 1 base and J by 1 base, and 4 bases separated the two germline ends. CDR3 DNA: TGTGCCTGGAGTGCAGGGAACACTGAAGCTTTCTTT. It is translated as CAWSAGNTEAFF. Using reference TRBV30 and TRBJ1-1 for the parts outside the CDR3, the full variable domain is SQTIHQWPATLVQPVGSPLSLECTVEGTSNPNLYWYRQAAGRGLQLLFYSVGIGQISSEVPQNLSASRPQDRQFILSSKKLLLSDSGFYLCAWSAGNTEAFFGQGTRLTVV.

J is TRBJ1-4 and V is TRBV28, with D uncertain. V was cut by 6 bases and J by 10 bases, with 9 bases left in between. Germline assignment: CDR1 MDHEN and CDR2 SYDVKM. The CDR3 length is 11 residues. CDR3 amino acids: CASSRVGKLFF. The CDR3, as DNA: TGTGCCAGCAGCCGGGTTGGAAAACTGTTTTTT.

Comments on this clone: Other DNA sequences within the sample encode an identical CDR3. J is TRBJ1-4 and V is TRBV5-1, with a weak D call TRBD1 (6 bases). Germline values: CDR1 SGHRS, CDR2 YFSETQ. The CDR3 loop spans 15 amino acids. V gave up 0 bases and J gave up 0 bases, with 6 bases separating them. The CDR3 reads CASSLGTATNEKLFF. Here the CDR3 DNA reads TGCGCCAGCAGCTTGGGGACAGCAACTAATGAAAAACTGTTTTTT.

V gene TRBV10-3 combines with J gene TRBJ1-5; 12 bases fit TRBD1. CDR1 and CDR2 from the germline V gene are ENHRY and SYGVKD. The CDR3 covers 14 residues. V lost 6 bases, J lost 7 bases, and 4 bases stayed unmatched. The CDR3 DNA reads TGTGCCATCAGCGGGACAGGGGGCGGACAGCCCCAGCATTTT. Translated, it gives CAISGTGGGQPQHF.

The chain combines TRBV27 with TRBJ1-1; D might be TRBD1 (6 bases). The CDR3 runs to 16 residues. Looked up from germline, CDR1 is MNHEY and CDR2 is SMNVEV (reference sequence). V was clipped by 2 bases and J by 0 bases, with 13 bases between them. The CDR3 loop reads CASSLPGQIVNTEAFF. The CDR3 bases are TGTGCCAGCAGTTTACCCGGACAGATAGTGAACACTGAAGCTTTCTTT.

The chain links TRBV7-9 to TRBJ2-1; D unclear. Trimming took off 3 bases at V and 6 bases at J, with 6 bases between the two ends. This CDR3 has 12 amino acids. Germline CDR1 is SEHNR and CDR2 is FQNEAQ (reference sequence). CDR3 DNA: TGTGCCAGCAGCTTGCAGGTCAATGAGCAGTTCTTC. This codes for CASSLQVNEQFF. The whole variable domain, remainder taken from reference TRBV7-9 and TRBJ2-1, is DTGVSQNPRHKITKRGQNVTFRCDPISEHNRLYWYRQTLGQGPEFLTYFQNEAQLEKSRLLSDRFSAERPKGSFSTLEIQRTEQGDSAMYLCASSLQVNEQFFGPGTRLTVL.

The chain uses TRBV10-3 and TRBJ2-1; 9 nucleotides line up with TRBD2. The CDR3 loop spans 14 amino acids. Germline CDR1 ENHRY, CDR2 SYGVKD. J gave up 7 bases and V 4 bases, and 5 bases lay outside the gene matches. CDR3 DNA: TGTGCCATCAGTGCGGCGGCGGGAGGGAATGAGCAGTTCTTC. It specifies CAISAAAGGNEQFF.